One sample yielded the 13 T cell receptor beta chains listed below, sequenced in a study of shared clonotypes between healthy human individuals. Sequencing was performed with immunoSEQ multiplex PCR; in TCRdb, only in-frame clones are kept and a portion is missing. The sample includes fewer than 850,000 clones, roughly 88% seen only once; the top ten take around a third. Sequencing input: memory CD8+ T cells from PBMCs. Subset of the sample: CD45RO+ cells pooled with CCR7-negative TemRA cells. The receptors were gathered from a man aged 18 to 29 in good health. Some clones in this sample may be carry-over from other donors' samples.

This chain connects TRBV15 to TRBJ2-5; tentatively, D is TRBD1 or TRBD2 (5 bases each). The CDR3 has 13 amino acids. V shed 1 base and J shed 3 bases, with 6 bases lying between them. The germline V gene encodes CDR1 LNHNV and CDR2 YYDKDF (reference sequence). For the CDR3, the DNA is TGTGCCACCAGCAGAGGAGGGGAAGAGACCCAGTACTTC. This sequence encodes CATSRGGEETQYF.

The rearrangement uses TRBV6-1 and TRBJ2-7, with TRBD2 as a possible D gene (5 bases). V was shortened by 6 bases and J by 4 bases, with 10 bases between the two germline ends. This CDR3 is 12 amino acids long. CDR1 and CDR2 (germline): MNHNS, SASEGT. The CDR3 bases are TGTGCCAGCAGGACTATGATATACGAGCAGTACTTC. Protein sequence: CASRTMIYEQYF.

V gene TRBV4-3 combines with J gene TRBJ2-1; D perhaps matches TRBD2 (5 bases). Between the trimmed V and J ends, which lost 1 base and 2 bases, there was a span of 12 bases. The CDR3 runs 16 residues. Germline assignment: CDR1 LGHNA and CDR2 YSLEER. The CDR3 loop is CASSQVWGDPYNEQFF. The CDR3 coding sequence is TGCGCCAGCAGCCAAGTCTGGGGAGACCCCTACAATGAGCAGTTCTTC.

The V call is TRBV7-2, the J call TRBJ1-1; D gene uncertain. This CDR3 contains 16 residues. Germline CDR1 is SGHTA and CDR2 is FQGNSA. With 1 base removed from V and 3 bases from J, the gap between germline ends came to 15 bases. The CDR3 nucleotides read TGTGCCAGCAGCTTAGTTGGAAGTAGGGTCCACACTGAAGCTTTCTTT. Amino acids: CASSLVGSRVHTEAFF.

J is TRBJ2-7 and V is TRBV27; 7 nucleotides line up with TRBD1. CDR1 and CDR2 (germline): MNHEY, SMNVEV (reference sequence). V was pared by 6 bases and J by 0 bases, with 8 bases of the junction left unmatched. The CDR3 extends over 15 amino acids. CDR3 DNA sequence: TGTGCCAGCAGCTTTCGGACAGGAGACTCCTACGAGCAGTACTTC. Protein: CASSFRTGDSYEQYF.

The chain employs TRBV7-2 and TRBJ2-1, with 13 bases lining up with TRBD2. V dropped 3 bases and J dropped 8; count of bases not matched to a gene: 7. This CDR3 spans 16 amino acids. Germline CDR1 reads SGHTA; CDR2 reads FQGNSA. DNA for the CDR3: TGTGCCAGCAGCTTGCGACTAGCGGGAGGTGGGGATGAGCAGTTCTTC. Protein product: CASSLRLAGGGDEQFF.

The chain recombines TRBV28 with TRBJ2-1; 8 positions agree with TRBD2. This CDR3 comprises 15 residues. J gave up 6 bases and V 3 bases, and 7 bases lay outside the gene matches. The germline gives CDR1 MDHEN, CDR2 SYDVKM. The CDR3 sequence: CASSFWREVRNEQFF. The CDR3 DNA is TGTGCCAGCAGTTTTTGGCGGGAGGTACGCAATGAGCAGTTCTTC.

This chain joins TRBV27 and TRBJ1-5; D is unresolved. Trimming shortened V by 3 bases and J by 7 bases, and 10 bases separated the two germline ends. The CDR3 totals 13 residues. Per the germline V gene, CDR1 is MNHEY and CDR2 is SMNVEV (reference sequence). DNA for the CDR3: TGTGCCAGCAGTTTCACGGTTGGACAGCCCCAGCATTTT. This gives the protein CASSFTVGQPQHF.

For the CDR3, the DNA is TGCGCCAGCAGCTTGGGTGCTAGCGGGAGATTTAGGAATGAGCAGTTCTTC. Its protein is CASSLGASGRFRNEQFF. This chain uses TRBV5-1 with TRBJ2-1; 10 nucleotides agree with TRBD2. CDR3 size: 17 residues. Germline lookup yields CDR1 SGHRS and CDR2 YFSETQ. V was pared by 0 bases and J by 7 bases, with 10 bases of the junction left unmatched.

The chain carries TRBV9 and TRBJ2-1; 12 nucleotides match TRBD2. The J segment lost 6 bases and the V segment lost 4 bases, leaving 8 bases of the junction unmatched. CDR1 and CDR2 (germline): SGDLS, YYNGEE. This CDR3 is 16 amino acids long. The CDR3 coding sequence is TGTGCCAGCAGCACCGTCCCTAGCGGGAGGGCCAATGAGCAGTTCTTC. Encoded protein: CASSTVPSGRANEQFF. The variable domain in full, completed from reference TRBV9 and TRBJ2-1, reads DSGVTQTPKHLITATGQRVTLRCSPRSGDLSVYWYQQSLDQGLQFLIQYYNGEERAKGNILERFSAQQFPDLHSELNLSSLELGDSALYFCASSTVPSGRANEQFFGPGTRLTVL.

The chain has TRBV13 and TRBJ1-1; no firm D call. CDR3 size: 15 residues. Germline CDR1 is PRHDT and CDR2 is FYEKMQ (reference sequence). The V and J ends lost 1 base and 2 bases respectively, with 11 bases between them. DNA of the CDR3: TGTGCCAGCAGCTTAGCGGGAGCCCTAAACACTGAAGCTTTCTTT. Its protein is CASSLAGALNTEAFF.

The chain is built from TRBV6-1 and TRBJ2-7; D call uncertain. Trimming pared 6 bases from V and 3 bases from J, leaving 12 bases between. The CDR3 loop spans 13 amino acids. Germline lookup yields CDR1 MNHNS and CDR2 SASEGT. CDR3 DNA: TGTGCCAGCAGCACACGTAAACTCTACGAGCAGTACTTC. Translated: CASSTRKLYEQYF.

CDR3 protein: CASSLVSGVHYGYTF. CDR3 nucleotide sequence: TGTGCCAGCAGCCTAGTATCTGGGGTGCACTATGGCTACACCTTC. The rearrangement uses TRBV7-9 and TRBJ1-2; no firm D call. V was shortened by 5 bases and J by 3 bases, with 16 bases between the two germline ends. The CDR3 is 15 residues long. Germline lookup yields CDR1 SEHNR and CDR2 FQNEAQ (reference sequence).